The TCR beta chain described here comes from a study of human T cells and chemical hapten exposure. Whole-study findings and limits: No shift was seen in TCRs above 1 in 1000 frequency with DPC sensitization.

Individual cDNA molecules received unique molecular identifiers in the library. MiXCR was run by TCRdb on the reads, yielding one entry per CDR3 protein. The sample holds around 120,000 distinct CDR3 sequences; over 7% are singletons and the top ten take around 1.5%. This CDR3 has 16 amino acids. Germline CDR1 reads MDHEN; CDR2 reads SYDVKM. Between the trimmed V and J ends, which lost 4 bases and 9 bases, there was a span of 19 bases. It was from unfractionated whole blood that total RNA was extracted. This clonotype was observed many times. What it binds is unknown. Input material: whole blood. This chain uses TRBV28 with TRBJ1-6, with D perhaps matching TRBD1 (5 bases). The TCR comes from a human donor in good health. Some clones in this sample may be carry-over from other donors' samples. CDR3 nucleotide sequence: TGTGCCAGCAGTTCCCCCGGGGAGGGGCCGGGTTCACCCCTCCACTTT. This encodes CASSSPGEGPGSPLHF. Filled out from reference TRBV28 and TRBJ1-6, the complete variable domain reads DVKVTQSSRYLVKRTGEKVFLECVQDMDHENMFWYRQDPGLGLRLIYFSYDVKMKEKGDIPEGYSVSREKKERFSLILESASTNQTSMYLCASSSPGEGPGSPLHFGNGTRLTVT.